A single TCR beta chain is shown here with its context. TCR beta CDR3 regions were amplified from RNA transcripts. HTBI primers were employed in a first-round RT-PCR of the TCR CDR3. TCRdb processed the multiplex PCR reads anew with MiXCR; each CDR3 protein has one entry. The table has around 700,000 distinct CDR3 sequences, roughly a sixth seen once. The CDR3 has 11 residues. V was shortened by 5 bases and J by 0 bases, with 4 bases between the two germline ends. The germline V gene has CDR1 DFQATT and CDR2 SNEGSKA (reference sequence). The data belong to a study of T cells in Graves' hyperthyroidism and ophthalmopathy. Together with thyroid ultrasound, orbital computed tomography, serum thyroxine and TRAb, clinical symptoms were used for diagnoses.

The sample comprised blood. The V call is TRBV20-1, the J call TRBJ1-2; no firm D call. The clonotype comes from a woman aged 45-65 years with Graves' hyperthyroidism that later progressed to Graves' ophthalmopathy. CDR3 loop: CSARTNYGYTF. The CDR3 nucleotides read TGCAGTGCTCGAACTAACTATGGCTACACCTTC.